The next 30 T cell receptor beta chains were all read from a single sample in a study of T cells after yellow fever vaccination. TCRdb ran MiXCR on the 5' RACE reads and lists one entry per CDR3 protein. The top ten clones hold 15% to 20% of a sample with about 350,000 distinct CDR3 sequences, about 7.8% of them seen once. The material sequenced was PBMCs, taken about 41 days after the first yellow fever vaccination. These receptors came from a man aged 18 to 29 who received the YFV17D yellow fever vaccine.

A few counts support this clonotype. The rearrangement joins TRBV28 to TRBJ1-5; 7 nucleotides align to TRBD1. The CDR3 length is 16 residues. Germline values: CDR1 MDHEN, CDR2 SYDVKM. V lost 10 bases and J lost 0; bases outside the gene matches: 12. CDR3 in amino acids: CATRQGIFYSNQPQHF. CDR3 nucleotides: TGTGCCACTCGACAGGGCATTTTCTATAGCAATCAGCCCCAGCATTTT.

The rearrangement uses TRBV7-9 and TRBJ1-1; no reliable D call. Trimming cost V 7 bases and J 10 bases, with 16 bases left between them. This CDR3 is built from 12 residues. Germline CDR1 and CDR2: SEHNR and FQNEAQ (reference sequence). The CDR3 region has the DNA TGTGCCAGCACTCCTGGGAGGGAGGGAGCTTTCTTT. Protein product: CASTPGREGAFF.

The chain joins TRBV5-5 to TRBJ2-1, with TRBD2 matching 11 bases. V shed 4 bases and J 4 bases; nucleotides not matched to a gene: 4. CDR3 length: 15 amino acids. Germline CDR1 and CDR2: SGHKS and YYEKEE (reference sequence). CDR3 bases: TGTGCCAGCAGCGTGGGACTAGCGGAGTACAATGAGCAGTTCTTC. Amino acids: CASSVGLAEYNEQFF.

This clonotype was picked up a small number of times. V usage is TRBV20-1 and J usage is TRBJ2-1, with a weak D call TRBD1 (6 bases). CDR3 size: 14 residues. V dropped 3 bases and J dropped 8 bases, with 17 bases sitting between them. Germline V gene sequence: CDR1 DFQATT, CDR2 SNEGSKA (reference sequence). The CDR3 is CSARIVRGKDEQFF. The CDR3 DNA reads TGCAGTGCTAGGATCGTCAGGGGAAAAGATGAGCAGTTCTTC.

This clonotype was counted only a few times. The V and J genes are TRBV7-2 and TRBJ2-3; D ambiguous. The ends were cut back, 6 bases at V and 5 bases at J, with 15 bases in the middle. This CDR3 has 14 amino acids. Germline assignment: CDR1 SGHTA and CDR2 FQGNSA. The CDR3 here is CASRQTRTKDTQYF. The CDR3 nucleotides read TGTGCCAGCAGACAAACCCGTACGAAAGATACGCAGTATTTT.

Only a few counts were recorded for this clonotype. This chain uses TRBV5-4 with TRBJ2-3, with a weak D call TRBD2 (6 bases). The CDR3 runs to 15 residues. V dropped 3 bases and J dropped 2 bases, with 13 bases sitting between them. Germline CDR1 and CDR2: SGHNT and YYREEE (reference sequence). CDR3 in amino acids: CASSSGTAITDTQYF. The DNA for the CDR3 is TGTGCCAGCAGCTCGGGGACTGCAATCACAGATACGCAGTATTTT. Filled out from reference TRBV5-4 and TRBJ2-3, the complete variable domain reads ETGVTQSPTHLIKTRGQQVTLRCSSQSGHNTVSWYQQALGQGPQFIFQYYREEENGRGNFPPRFSGLQFPNYSSELNVNALELDDSALYLCASSSGTAITDTQYFGPGTRLTVL.

In its sample, this clonotype was seen many times. A read error may be the cause here, since a much bigger clone is one base away. J is TRBJ2-7 and V is TRBV7-2; D gene ambiguous. The germline V gene encodes CDR1 SGHTA and CDR2 FQGNSA. The CDR3 is 11 residues long. V lost 6 bases, J lost 2 bases, and 5 bases lay in between. DNA of the CDR3: TGTGCCAGCAGTTCCACCTACGAGCAGTACTTC. It codes for CASSSTYEQYF. Variable domain in full (rest from reference TRBV7-2 and TRBJ2-7): GAGVSQSPSNKVTEKGKDVELRCDPISGHTALYWYRQSLGQGLEFLIYFQGNSAPDKSGLPSDRFSAERTGGSVSTLTIQRTQQEDSAVYLCASSSTYEQYFGPGTRLTVT.

The chain carries TRBV7-9 and TRBJ1-5; no clear D gene. This CDR3 contains 12 residues. The V gene's germline CDR1 is SEHNR and CDR2 FQNEAQ (reference sequence). Trimming took off 5 bases at V and 5 bases at J, with 7 bases between the two ends. The CDR3 DNA follows: TGTGCCAGCAGCCCGGGTCATCAGCCCCAGCATTTT. It yields the protein CASSPGHQPQHF.

This clonotype was counted ten times or more. The chain carries TRBV7-2 and TRBJ2-7; D may match TRBD1 or TRBD2 (5 bases each). The CDR3 is made up of 15 amino acids. Germline CDR1 reads SGHTA; CDR2 reads FQGNSA. Between the trimmed V and J ends, which lost 4 bases and 2 bases, there was a span of 15 bases. CDR3 protein: CASSSEAGRAYEQYF. CDR3 DNA sequence: TGTGCCAGCAGCTCAGAGGCGGGCAGGGCCTACGAGCAGTACTTC.

The chain has TRBV7-9 and TRBJ1-2; TRBD1 is a possible D gene (6 bases). Germline CDR1 and CDR2: SEHNR and FQNEAQ (reference sequence). V was clipped by 2 bases and J by 3 bases, with 10 bases between them. The CDR3 has 14 amino acids. DNA of the CDR3: TGTGCCAGCAGCTTACCAGGGGCGGACTATGGCTACACCTTC. Encoded protein: CASSLPGADYGYTF. Complete variable domain (other parts from reference TRBV7-9 and TRBJ1-2): DTGVSQNPRHKITKRGQNVTFRCDPISEHNRLYWYRQTLGQGPEFLTYFQNEAQLEKSRLLSDRFSAERPKGSFSTLEIQRTEQGDSAMYLCASSLPGADYGYTFGSGTRLTVV.

Only a few counts were recorded for this clonotype. V gene TRBV20-1 combines with J gene TRBJ2-5, with D tentatively TRBD2 (6 bases). The CDR3 contains 15 residues. V was pared by 7 bases and J by 5 bases, with 23 bases between. Germline V CDR1 and CDR2: DFQATT, SNEGSKA (reference sequence). The CDR3 DNA reads TGCAGTGTAGTCCCCCAGGGACTGACGTGGGAGACCCAGTACTTC. This encodes CSVVPQGLTWETQYF.

Only a few counts were recorded for this clonotype. This sequence joins TRBV7-6 and TRBJ1-3; TRBD1 agrees at 8 bases. This CDR3 has 16 residues. Trimming took 5 bases from V and 0 from J; bases not matched to a gene: 6. Per germline, CDR1 SGHVS and CDR2 FNYEAQ. The CDR3 is CASSAGQAISGNTIYF. The CDR3 DNA sequence: TGTGCCAGCAGCGCGGGACAGGCGATCTCTGGAAACACCATATATTTT.

The chain is built from TRBV9 and TRBJ2-5; D not resolved. This CDR3 has 13 residues. The germline V and J ends were trimmed by 3 bases and 5 bases, with 11 bases remaining between them. CDR1 is SGDLS and CDR2 is YYNGEE in the germline V gene. CDR3 in amino acids: CASSAVLGETQYF. The CDR3 DNA reads TGTGCCAGCAGCGCCGTCCTAGGGGAGACCCAGTACTTC.

The V gene is TRBV5-3, the J gene TRBJ1-1; the match to TRBD1 covers 8 bases. TRBV5-3 is sorted into the ORF group, with uncertain function. This CDR3 is 12 amino acids long. Losses at the gene ends were 4 bases for V and 10 bases for J; bases not matched to a gene: 6. Here the CDR3 reads CARSRDRGSAFF. Written as DNA, the CDR3 is TGTGCCAGAAGCCGTGACAGGGGTTCAGCTTTCTTT.

The chain joins TRBV6-1 to TRBJ2-7, with 16 positions matching TRBD2. This CDR3 has 19 residues. Germline V gene sequence: CDR1 MNHNS, CDR2 SASEGT. The trim removed 5 bases at V and 2 bases at J, leaving 12 bases unmatched. The CDR3 spells CASSPIAGTSGGDTYEQYF. The CDR3 nucleotides are TGTGCCAGCAGTCCCATTGCCGGGACTAGCGGGGGGGATACCTACGAGCAGTACTTC.

This clonotype appeared a few times. The rearrangement links TRBV20-1 to TRBJ2-3; 9 bases agree with TRBD2. Germline CDR1 reads DFQATT; CDR2 reads SNEGSKA (reference sequence). The CDR3 contains 16 residues. The V and J ends lost 3 bases and 2 bases, in that order; junction bases with no gene match: 9. The CDR3 reads CSARLAGAGVTDTQYF. DNA for the CDR3: TGCAGTGCTAGGTTAGCGGGGGCCGGGGTCACAGATACGCAGTATTTT.

The rearrangement uses TRBV27 and TRBJ2-3; TRBD2 agrees at 15 bases. V gave up 6 bases and J gave up 4 bases; unmatched junction bases: 11. This CDR3 spans 18 amino acids. Germline CDR1 reads MNHEY; CDR2 reads SMNVEV (reference sequence). The CDR3 reads CASSGEGLAGGLADTQYF. For the CDR3, the DNA is TGTGCCAGCAGCGGTGAAGGACTAGCGGGGGGGCTCGCAGATACGCAGTATTTT.

This clonotype was seen repeatedly, ten times or more. The chain couples TRBV15 to TRBJ2-2, with 7 bases lining up with TRBD1. CDR1 and CDR2 (germline): LNHNV, YYDKDF (reference sequence). CDR3 length: 15 residues. V lost 6 bases, J lost 4 bases, and 8 bases stayed unmatched. CDR3 in DNA: TGTGCCACCAGAATACAGGGGTTCCCCACCGGGGAGCTGTTTTTT. It codes for CATRIQGFPTGELFF.

V is TRBV6-1 and J is TRBJ2-7; TRBD2 matches 9 bases. Germline V gives CDR1 MNHNS, CDR2 SASEGT. J was trimmed by 7 bases and V by 6 bases; bases with no gene match: 7. The CDR3 length is 13 residues. In DNA form, the CDR3 reads TGTGCCAGCAGCAAGGGGCGGGGGGGTGAGCAGTACGTC. This gives the protein CASSKGRGGEQYV.

In this sample, this clonotype turned up many times. This sequence joins TRBV29-1 and TRBJ2-5; maybe TRBD1 (5 bases). Trimming removed 2 bases from V and 4 bases from J, with 14 bases in between. Per germline, CDR1 SQVTM and CDR2 ANQGSEA. The CDR3 runs 14 residues. The DNA for the CDR3 is TGCAGCGTTGAAAAGACAGCTCGCGGAGAGACCCAGTACTTC. This gives the protein CSVEKTARGETQYF.

The V gene is TRBV25-1, the J gene TRBJ2-7; unclear D gene. This CDR3 region has 14 residues. Germline V gene data show CDR1 as MGHDK and CDR2 as SYGVNS. Trimming removed 0 bases from V and 6 bases from J, with 12 bases in between. DNA for the CDR3: TGTGCCAGCAGTGAATACCCCAGGCCAGTCGAGCAGTACTTC. This codes for CASSEYPRPVEQYF.

This clonotype has only a few counts. The chain is built from TRBV20-1 and TRBJ2-3, with D possibly matching TRBD2 (5 bases). Per the germline V gene, CDR1 is DFQATT and CDR2 is SNEGSKA (reference sequence). This CDR3 has 14 amino acids. The germline V and J ends were trimmed by 1 base and 2 bases, with 10 bases remaining between them. In DNA form, the CDR3 reads TGCAGTGCTAGAGTCAGCGGCTACACAGATACGCAGTATTTT. This sequence encodes CSARVSGYTDTQYF.

The rearrangement uses TRBV5-1 and TRBJ1-2; 7 bases line up with TRBD1. Germline V CDR1 and CDR2: SGHRS, YFSETQ. V shed 1 base and J 6 bases; nucleotides not matched to a gene: 6. This CDR3 is 14 amino acids long. CDR3 coding DNA: TGCGCCAGCAGCTTGAGGGACAGCGGGGATGGCTACACCTTC. Protein product: CASSLRDSGDGYTF.

This clonotype was detected a few times. The chain recombines TRBV19 with TRBJ1-5; D not certain. The germline CDR1 and CDR2 sequences are LNHDA and SQIVND (reference sequence). This CDR3 spans 13 amino acids. V gave up 9 bases and J gave up 5 bases, with 14 bases separating them. CDR3 DNA: TGTGCCAGCAGTTCGGACGGTTATCAGCCCCAGCATTTT. Its translation: CASSSDGYQPQHF.

The chain links TRBV24-1 to TRBJ2-5; 8 positions match TRBD1. Germline V CDR1 and CDR2: KGHDR, SFDVKD. The CDR3 is made up of 16 amino acids. V shed 4 bases and J 5 bases; nucleotides not matched to a gene: 11. CDR3 in amino acids: CATSELGTGGGETQYF. The CDR3 region has the DNA TGTGCCACCAGTGAGCTCGGGACAGGAGGAGGGGAGACCCAGTACTTC.

This clonotype has just a few counts. The V and J genes are TRBV3-1 and TRBJ2-2, with D unclear. This CDR3 has 13 amino acids. Germline CDR1 reads LGHDT; CDR2 reads YNNKEL (reference sequence). Trimming took off 3 bases at V and 4 bases at J, with 6 bases between the two ends. DNA of the CDR3: TGTGCCAGCAGCCATTGGGGCACCGGGGAGCTGTTTTTT. Its protein product is CASSHWGTGELFF. Supplemented by reference TRBV3-1 and TRBJ2-2, the full variable domain reads DTAVSQTPKYLVTQMGNDKSIKCEQNLGHDTMYWYKQDSKKFLKIMFSYNNKELIINETVPNRFSPKSPDKAHLNLHINSLELGDSAVYFCASSHWGTGELFFGEGSRLTVL.

In this sample, this clonotype turned up many times. The chain joins TRBV10-3 to TRBJ2-1, with 8 bases aligning to TRBD1. The trim removed 7 bases at V and 7 bases at J, leaving 6 bases unmatched. The CDR3 extends over 13 amino acids. The germline V gene encodes CDR1 ENHRY and CDR2 SYGVKD. In DNA, the CDR3 is TGTGCCATCACTGCGGACAGGGCGAATGAGCAGTTCTTC. Translation: CAITADRANEQFF.

This sequence joins TRBV20-1 and TRBJ2-1; D is possibly TRBD1 (6 bases). The V gene lost 6 bases and the J gene lost 6 bases, with 18 bases spanning the gap. The CDR3 is 14 amino acids. The germline CDR1 and CDR2 sequences are DFQATT and SNEGSKA (reference sequence). Here the CDR3 DNA reads TGCAGTGCCAGTTGGGCACAGGGTACCAATGAGCAGTTCTTC. Translation gives CSASWAQGTNEQFF.

Comment on this clonotype: One end of the junction varies from germline; a read error may be responsible. V is TRBV6-5 and J is TRBJ2-6; D gene uncertain. CDR3 length: 14 amino acids. Germline V gene sequence: CDR1 MNHEY, CDR2 SVGAGI. The CDR3 DNA reads TGTGCCAGCAGGTACTCGTCGGGGGCCAACGTCCTGACTTTC. It translates to CASRYSSGANVLTF.

This clonotype turned up a few times. J is TRBJ2-1 and V is TRBV3-1, with D unclear. Germline V gives CDR1 LGHDT, CDR2 YNNKEL (reference sequence). Trimming stripped 1 base from V and 15 bases from J, with 16 bases between. CDR3 size: 13 residues. The CDR3 loop is CASSQGRTSLLFF. The CDR3 region has the DNA TGTGCCAGCAGCCAAGGAAGGACCTCTCTCTTGTTCTTC.